These 22 T cell receptor beta chains originate from one sample sequenced in a study of T cell clonality in common variable immunodeficiency (dated by TCRdb to the mid-2010s). The library was prepared using the immunoSEQ multiplex PCR assay. Here the immuneACCESS table is served through TCRdb, limited to in-frame sequences with V and J called. Missing clones are a known gap in these copies; in checked studies unresolved V genes cover under half, and the rest lacks a known reason. The table puts approximately 81,000 clones in this sample, none counted just once. Clones ranked in the top ten supply approximately 0.8% of the sample. Source material: peripheral blood mononuclear cells. Receptors originate from a person aged 18 to 75 in good health.

This clone appeared many times. The CDR3 extends 3 residues past the end of the read, so its final part is completed from the germline J gene. This chain uses TRBV20-1 with TRBJ2-7; the D gene is possibly TRBD1 (5 bases). This CDR3 has 13 residues. Germline CDR1 DFQATT, CDR2 SNEGSKA (reference sequence). The V end was cut by 2 bases, the J end by 1 base, with 9 bases between. The CDR3 here is CSARSTDSYEQYF. The sequenced part of the CDR3 DNA is TGCAGTGCTAGATCGACAGATTCCTACGAG.

Ten or more counts support this clone. The read terminates 3 residues before the CDR3 end, so the remaining end is supplied by the germline J gene. The chain employs TRBV4-1 and TRBJ1-5; no reliable D call. This CDR3 has 15 residues. V gave up 4 bases and J gave up 4 bases, with 14 bases separating them. Germline values: CDR1 MGHRA, CDR2 YSYEKL. CDR3 sequence reads: CASSLEAVGNQPQHF. CDR3 DNA (partial): TGCGCCAGCAGCCTAGAAGCGGTCGGAAATCAGCCC.

This clone has at least ten counts. This CDR3 reads CASKGPSSYEQYF. CDR3 DNA (partial): TGTGCCAGCAAGGGTCCGAGCTCCTACGAG. This chain connects TRBV28 to TRBJ2-7; D is undetermined. The CDR3 is cut off 3 residues early in the read; its end comes from the germline J gene. V was clipped by 7 bases and J by 0 bases, with 10 bases between them. Germline CDR1 reads MDHEN; CDR2 reads SYDVKM. The CDR3 is 13 amino acids.

This clone has ten or more counts. The CDR3 goes on 3 residues after the read ends, and that part is filled in from the germline J gene. The chain recombines TRBV5-1 with TRBJ1-5; D possibly corresponds to TRBD1 (5 bases). V lost 1 base, J lost 5 bases, and 7 bases lay in between. Germline V gene lookup returns CDR1 SGHRS and CDR2 YFSETQ. CDR3 size: 13 residues. The CDR3 DNA, read in part, is TGCGCCAGCAGCTTGTCGGGGGATCAGCCC. Translating it yields CASSLSGDQP. The CDR3 reads in full as CASSLSGDQPQHF. The whole variable domain, filled in from reference TRBV5-1 and TRBJ1-5, reads KAGVTQTPRYLIKTRGQQVTLSCSPISGHRSVSWYQQTPGQGLQFLFEYFSETQRNKGNFPGRFSGRQFSNSRSEMNVSTLELGDSALYLCASSLSGDQPQHFGDGTRLSIL.

This clone was counted at least ten times. Sequencing ends 3 residues short of the CDR3 end; the germline J gene provides the rest. The J gene is TRBJ2-6, the V gene TRBV13; D perhaps matches TRBD1 (6 bases). Deletions cut 8 bases from V and 1 base from J, with 9 bases between. CDR3 length equals 14 residues. Germline assignment: CDR1 PRHDT and CDR2 FYEKMQ (reference sequence). CDR3 DNA, as far as it was read: TGTGCCAGCGCCAGGGGATCTGGGGCCAACGTC. This encodes CASARGSGANV. The complete CDR3 sequence is CASARGSGANVLTF.

This clone showed up many times. Coverage ceases 3 residues before the CDR3 finishes, and the germline J gene fills in the end. The chain couples TRBV6-2 or TRBV6-3 to TRBJ2-7, with 7 bases matching TRBD1. Looked up from germline, CDR1 is MNHEY and CDR2 is SVGEGT. This CDR3 contains 13 residues. V was clipped by 6 bases and J by 3 bases; unmatched bases: 5. The covered CDR3 bases are TGTGCCAGCAGCCAAGGGGACAGCTACGAG. It specifies CASSQGDSYE. The full CDR3 is CASSQGDSYEQYF.

The sample holds many counts of this clone. The read ends 3 residues early relative to the CDR3; the germline J gene fills the gap. This sequence joins TRBV7-3 and TRBJ2-1; 11 bases fit TRBD2. V gave up 2 bases and J gave up 1 base; unmatched junction bases: 1. The CDR3 loop spans 16 amino acids. Germline CDR1 reads SGHTA; CDR2 reads FQGTGA. CDR3 DNA (partial): TGTGCCAGCAGCTTAGGGACTAGCGGTTCCTACAATGAG. Its translation: CASSLGTSGSYNE. The entire CDR3 protein is CASSLGTSGSYNEQFF.

The sample holds many counts of this clone. The sequenced fragment ends 3 residues before the CDR3 boundary, so the rest is inferred from the germline J gene. V gene TRBV19 combines with J gene TRBJ1-1; D ambiguous. Trimming took 5 bases from V and 2 from J, leaving 9 bases between them. Per the germline V gene, CDR1 is LNHDA and CDR2 is SQIVND (reference sequence). This CDR3 region has 13 residues. CDR3 bases read: TGTGCCAGTAGTCCCACAATTAACACTGAA. It codes for CASSPTINTE. From start to end, the CDR3 is CASSPTINTEAFF.

This clone was recorded a few times. Coverage ceases 3 residues before the CDR3 finishes, and the germline J gene fills in the end. The chain carries TRBV7-6 and TRBJ2-2, with TRBD1 matching over 7 bases. V was clipped by 5 bases and J by 4 bases; unmatched bases: 7. The CDR3 extends over 15 amino acids. CDR1 and CDR2 (germline): SGHVS, FNYEAQ. CDR3: CASSPRQGFTGELFF. CDR3 bases read: TGTGCCAGCAGCCCGAGACAGGGTTTCACCGGGGAG.

This clone was seen repeatedly, ten times or more. Sequence at one end of the junction differs from germline and may be a read error. CDR3 residues: CASSQGTQLAGNEQFF. The DNA read from the CDR3 is TGCGCCAGCAGCCAGGGCACCCAACTAGCGGGGAATGAG. The J gene is TRBJ2-1, the V gene TRBV4-2, with 10 positions matching TRBD2. The read gets to within 3 residues of the CDR3 end, and the germline J gene fills in the rest. The germline V gene has CDR1 LGHNA and CDR2 YNFKEQ. The CDR3 is 16 amino acids.

This clone occurred many times. Read data end 3 residues before the CDR3 end; the end is taken from the germline J gene. This chain joins TRBV5-1 and TRBJ2-3; TRBD2 aligns across 8 bases. This CDR3 is 17 amino acids long. The V and J ends lost 0 bases and 1 base, in that order; junction bases with no gene match: 7. Looked up from germline, CDR1 is SGHRS and CDR2 is YFSETQ. The part of the CDR3 DNA that was read is TGCGCCAGCAGCTTGGCGGGGGGGGCTAGCCGCACAGATACG. Its translation is CASSLAGGASRTDT. The full CDR3 reads CASSLAGGASRTDTQYF.

In regard to this clone: The read is 3 residues too short to cover the CDR3 end, so that end is filled in from the germline J gene. The chain employs TRBV19 and TRBJ2-7, with TRBD2 matching over 13 bases. CDR1 is LNHDA, CDR2 SQIVND, per germline (reference sequence). The CDR3 contains 20 residues. After removal of 2 bases from V and 2 bases from J, the junction contained 15 bases not matched to a gene. The CDR3: CASSIRLRGLAGPGAYEQYF. Partial CDR3 DNA: TGTGCCAGTAGTATACGTCTTAGGGGACTAGCGGGACCAGGGGCCTACGAG.

This clone was observed many times. Sequencing ends 3 residues short of the CDR3 end; the germline J gene provides the rest. V and J are TRBV7-9 and TRBJ2-5, with a weak D call TRBD2 (5 bases). In germline, CDR1 is SEHNR, CDR2 FQNEAQ (reference sequence). This CDR3 is built from 14 residues. The ends were cut back, 3 bases at V and 5 bases at J, with 13 bases in the middle. The CDR3 reads CASSFMRERETQYF. CDR3 bases read: TGTGCCAGCAGCTTTATGAGGGAGCGGGAGACC.

This clone was found many times. The CDR3 goes on 3 residues after the read ends, and that part is filled in from the germline J gene. The chain combines TRBV6-2 or TRBV6-3 with TRBJ1-1, with D possibly matching TRBD1 (5 bases). Germline CDR1 is MNHEY and CDR2 is SVGEGT. The germline V and J ends were trimmed by 6 bases and 4 bases, with 12 bases remaining between them. The CDR3 covers 13 residues. The CDR3 region is CASRKWGFTEAFF. CDR3 DNA (partial): TGTGCCAGCAGGAAATGGGGCTTCACTGAA.

The table lists this clone with many counts. CDR3 bases read: TGTGCCAGCAGCTTAAACAATAACAATGAG. Protein: CASSLNNNNE. The entire CDR3 is CASSLNNNNEQFF. The chain is built from TRBV7-3 and TRBJ2-1, with D unclear. The read gets to within 3 residues of the CDR3 end, and the germline J gene fills in the rest. There are 13 residues in the CDR3. The germline V and J ends were trimmed by 1 base and 5 bases, with 6 bases remaining between them. Germline CDR1 is SGHTA and CDR2 is FQGTGA.

The table lists this clone with many counts. The read comes to an end 3 residues before the CDR3 does, leaving the germline J gene to fill in the end. The chain joins TRBV19 to TRBJ2-7; 9 bases line up with TRBD2. Germline lookup yields CDR1 LNHDA and CDR2 SQIVND (reference sequence). The junction had 15 bases not matched to a gene; V was cut back by 6 bases and J by 6 bases. This CDR3 is 16 amino acids long. CDR3 DNA, as far as it was read: TGTGCCAGTAGGGGGGGGATAGCGGGAGAATCATCCGAG. Protein sequence: CASRGGIAGESSE. The entire CDR3 reads CASRGGIAGESSEQYF. Full variable domain (rest looked up from reference TRBV19 and TRBJ2-7): DGGITQSPKYLFRKEGQNVTLSCEQNLNHDAMYWYRQDPGQGLRLIYYSQIVNDFQKGDIAEGYSVSREKKESFPLTVTSAQKNPTAFYLCASRGGIAGESSEQYFGPGTRLTVT.

This clone was observed many times. Sequencing ends 3 residues short of the CDR3 end; the germline J gene provides the rest. This sequence joins TRBV6-2 or TRBV6-3 and TRBJ2-5; weak D call: TRBD2 (7 bases). The CDR3 contains 16 residues. V lost 6 bases and J 4 bases, leaving 21 bases between the germline ends. Per the germline V gene, CDR1 is MNHEY and CDR2 is SVGEGT. The covered CDR3 bases are TGTGCCAGCAGACAAAGTATCGGGGGGCGAAGAGAGACC. Protein product: CASRQSIGGRRET. The full CDR3 protein is CASRQSIGGRRETQYF.

In regard to this clone: Coverage ceases 3 residues before the CDR3 finishes, and the germline J gene fills in the end. This chain uses TRBV7-6 with TRBJ2-7, with TRBD2 as a possible D gene (5 bases). V was cut by 1 base and J by 2 bases, with 12 bases left in between. The CDR3 totals 15 residues. CDR1 is SGHVS and CDR2 is FNYEAQ in the germline V gene. CDR3 loop: CASSLGLRSPYEQYF. The covered CDR3 bases are TGTGCCAGCAGCTTAGGACTACGCAGCCCCTACGAG.

This clone was seen only a few times. The read stops 3 residues short of the end of the CDR3; the missing end is completed from the germline J gene. The genes are TRBV7-8 and TRBJ1-5; possible D gene TRBD1, 5 bases. The germline V and J ends were trimmed by 5 bases and 9 bases, with 23 bases remaining between them. The CDR3 totals 16 residues. CDR1 SGHVS and CDR2 FQNEAQ come from the germline V gene. CDR3 DNA (partial): TGTGCCAGCAGCCCCATGGAGGGGTCGTTGACTTGGCCC. Translating gives CASSPMEGSLTWP. The CDR3, in full, reads CASSPMEGSLTWPQHF.

This clone was recorded many times. The sequenced fragment ends 3 residues before the CDR3 boundary, so the rest is inferred from the germline J gene. The V gene is TRBV3-1 (or the pseudogene TRBV3-2), the J gene TRBJ2-1; 8 bases fit TRBD2. CDR1 and CDR2 from the germline V gene are LGHDT and YNNKEL (reference sequence). CDR3 length: 17 amino acids. The ends lost 0 bases at V and 6 bases at J; junction bases unmatched: 10. CDR3 DNA (partial): TGTGCCAGCAGCCAAGATCTAGCGGGCCGGGATCTCAATGAG. This gives the protein CASSQDLAGRDLNE. The entire CDR3 sequence reads CASSQDLAGRDLNEQFF.

In this sample, this clone turned up many times. The read comes to an end 3 residues before the CDR3 does, leaving the germline J gene to fill in the end. The rearrangement links TRBV28 to TRBJ2-3; TRBD1 aligns across 10 bases. Germline lookup yields CDR1 MDHEN and CDR2 SYDVKM. The CDR3 consists of 19 residues. Trimming at V came to 2 bases and at J to 2 bases, leaving 13 bases not matched to a gene. CDR3 region: CASSLGTGAHSIHTDTQYF. Incomplete CDR3 DNA: TGTGCCAGCAGTTTAGGGACAGGGGCCCACTCTATTCACACAGATACG.

The table lists this clone with many counts. The CDR3 end is not reached by the read, which stops 3 residues before it; the germline J gene fills it in. The chain uses TRBV30 and TRBJ1-4; the D gene is possibly TRBD1 (6 bases). There are 13 residues in the CDR3. The germline CDR1 and CDR2 sequences are GTSNPN and SVGIG (reference sequence). Trimming pared 2 bases from V and 8 bases from J, leaving 12 bases between. CDR3 DNA (partial): TGTGCCTGGAGTATGCGGGGGCGAGAAAAA. Translation gives CAWSMRGREK. In full, the CDR3 is CAWSMRGREKLFF.